Below, one T cell receptor beta chain is given with its context. Its antigen remains unknown. Germline V CDR1 and CDR2: SGHRS, YFSETQ. The CDR3 consists of 14 residues. V was shortened by 0 bases and J by 3 bases, with 8 bases between the two germline ends. TCRdb processed the 5' RACE reads anew with MiXCR; each CDR3 protein has one entry. The top ten hold less than 25% of the sample, which has some 150,000 distinct CDR3 sequences, roughly a quarter seen once. The data are from a study of T-cell memory formation after mild COVID-19. Study-wide results and caveats: Pre-infection memory held some responding clones, suggesting pre-existing cross-reactive T cells responded. Clones that got smaller from day 15 to 85 had even CD4/CD8, while clones growing later tipped toward CD4+. CD4+ contracting clones were found mainly in CM and EM, and CD8+ ones in EMRA.

The V and J genes are TRBV5-1 and TRBJ2-3; D not resolved. The sequence was collected from an adult woman who had mild COVID-19 (a few samples of this study predate the infection). Cell type and time point are not known. The sample was PBMCs or a T cell subset sorted from them (not recorded which). This CDR3 reads CASSLEEETDTQYF. Written as DNA, the CDR3 is TGCGCCAGCAGCTTGGAAGAAGAAACAGATACGCAGTATTTT. The complete variable domain, with remaining parts taken from reference TRBV5-1 and TRBJ2-3, reads KAGVTQTPRYLIKTRGQQVTLSCSPISGHRSVSWYQQTPGQGLQFLFEYFSETQRNKGNFPGRFSGRQFSNSRSEMNVSTLELGDSALYLCASSLEEETDTQYFGPGTRLTVL.